These T cell receptor beta chains were read from a single sample in a study of cytomegalovirus exposure and HLA in healthy donors. Produced via immunoSEQ multiplex PCR; TCRdb's table is partial and in-frame only. Of 150,000 to 200,000 clones in the sample, 81% are singletons; the top ten hold approximately 1.8%. The sample consisted of PBMCs. The receptors were sampled from a man younger than 35 in good health and CMV-seronegative. Each CDR3 is given with its conserved first and last residue. A D gene is named only where the DNA matches it firmly. Clone size, where shown, is once, few, many, or a class for clones that have expanded.

>TRBJ1-1|TRBV7-6|TRBD1|NA
CASSSRQGMNTEAFF
TGTGCCAGCAGCTCCCGACAGGGAATGAACACTGAAGCTTTCTTT
>TRBJ1-4|TRBV7-2|TRBD1|NA
CASTVQGADEKLFF
TGTGCCAGCACCGTACAGGGGGCGGATGAAAAACTGTTTTTT
>TRBJ1-2|TRBV29-1|NA|NA
CSVEDLGGYGYTF
TGCAGCGTTGAAGATCTAGGGGGCTATGGCTACACCTTC
>TRBJ2-1|TRBV7-9|TRBD2|NA
CASSLLGSGLADLYNEQFF
TGTGCCAGCAGCTTATTGGGTTCGGGACTAGCGGACCTCTACAATGAGCAGTTCTTC
>TRBJ2-1|TRBV5-1|TRBD2|NA
CASSLGFSGSSYNEQFF
TGCGCCAGCAGCTTGGGATTTAGCGGGAGCTCCTACAATGAGCAGTTCTTC
>TRBJ1-1|TRBV18|NA|NA
CASSPGQNTEAFF
TGTGCCAGCTCACCGGGCCAGAACACTGAAGCTTTCTTT
>TRBJ2-2|TRBV11-2|TRBD2|NA
CASSRPRGTSKDTGELFF
TGTGCCAGCAGCCGCCCTCGAGGGACTAGTAAAGACACCGGGGAGCTGTTTTTT
>TRBJ2-2|TRBV19|NA|NA
CASTLQVGSWELFF
TGTGCCAGTACTTTACAGGTGGGAAGTTGGGAGCTGTTTTTT
>TRBJ2-3|TRBV28|NA|NA
CASSPPGSAGRLTDTQYF
TGTGCCAGCAGCCCGCCCGGATCGGCGGGCCGATTAACAGATACGCAGTATTTT
>TRBJ2-2|TRBV11-2|TRBD2|once
CASSHPGLGPTGELFF
TGTGCCAGCAGCCACCCGGGACTAGGCCCCACCGGGGAGCTGTTTTTT
>TRBJ2-1|TRBV6-5|NA|NA
CASSTRGHPYNEQFF
TGTGCCAGCAGTACCCGTGGACACCCCTACAATGAGCAGTTCTTC